The sequence of this T cell receptor beta chain was determined in a study of blood T cell repertoires in COVID-19. Per germline, CDR1 MNHNY and CDR2 SVGAGI (reference sequence). This CDR3 is 15 amino acids long. Trimming removed 5 bases at V and 7 bases at J, with 20 bases between. This clone was found once. The table came from immunoSEQ multiplex PCR; TCRdb's copy has only in-frame clones and leaves some out. The data show about 480,000 clones, with approximately 90% seen just once and 4% to 4.5% held by the top ten. V and J are TRBV6-6 and TRBJ1-2, with D perhaps matching TRBD1 (6 bases). The sequencing input was peripheral blood. This sequence was found in a woman in her twenties or thirties with acute or convalescent COVID-19. Here the CDR3 DNA reads TGTGCCAGCAGTACCGCCTCCAACAGGGCGAGTGGCTACACCTTC. It encodes CASSTASNRASGYTF.